Reported below is one TCR beta chain. The clone's antigen remains unknown. HCMV serostatus was determined by detecting HCMV-specific IgG in serum with a commercial ELISA kit. Ficoll density gradient centrifugation was used to isolate peripheral blood mononuclear cells from blood. Instrument used: Illumina HiSeq 2000. 5'RACE template switching, by which a universal primer site and unique molecular identifiers were added, was used to make TCR beta cDNA libraries. cDNA synthesis was primed from the TCR beta constant segment, followed by two successive PCR amplification steps. The study's own analysis went as follows. MIGEC was used to demultiplex reads and group reads by UMI, and MiTCR was used to assemble and quantify clonotypes. Only TCR cDNA sequences supported by at least two reads were kept to exclude erroneous sequences. The tcR package was used for downstream repertoire analysis, with clonotypes matched between fractions based on CDR3 nucleotide sequence plus V segment. Antigen specificity was annotated against VDJdb with VDJmatch, allowing one amino acid substitution in CDR3. One entry per CDR3 protein sequence results from the TCRdb reprocessing of the reads, with DNA left out. The V and J calls shown here were made by TCRdb, not taken from the authors' results. The data table for this sample lists about 260,000 distinct CDR3 sequences. Approximately 0.42% of the sample goes to the ten largest clones.

From cysteine to phenylalanine, the CDR3 is 13 amino acids long. Nucleotide data are not available. CDR1 and CDR2, looked up from the germline V gene (reference sequence), are GTSNPN and SVGIG. These data are taken from a study of T cells expressing NK-cell markers (dated by TCRdb to about 2020). Some background on the complete study: In sorted CD3+CD56+NKG2C+, CD3+CD56+NKG2C- and CD3+CD56-NKG2C+ T-cell subsets from eight donors, TCR beta-chain repertoires were profiled. Randomly selected healthy volunteers, three men and five women, were used as the eight sequenced donors. Illumina HiSeq 2000/2500, MiSeq or NextSeq was used to sequence libraries as 2 x 150 bp reads. Seven of the eight sequenced donors were HCMV-seropositive and one was HCMV-seronegative. Study-wide conclusions, independent of this receptor: Whether the expanded NKG2C-expressing T cell clones were specific for HCMV antigens remained unclear. For 6 or 7 donors, the dominant CD3+CD56+NKG2C+ clonotypes were among the top 10 CD8+ clonotypes and accounted for about 1.0-7.5% of CD8+ T cells. Those dominant clonotypes were again the most abundant among CD3+CD56-NKG2C+ cells in several donors, at roughly 28.3-60.1%.

The sequenced sample consisted of blood T cells: a sorted CD56 or NKG2C T cell subset, CD4+ or CD8+ T cells, or bulk PBMC T cells (not recorded which). The TCR sequence derives from a man aged 18-30 years in good health. Donor details come from another sample of the same person, matched by shared clones. Rearrangement joined TRBV30 to TRBJ1-5; without DNA, the TCRdb call of TRBD1 cannot be checked. This receptor carries the CDR3 CAWTQGGDQPQHF. With the rest looked up from the reference TRBV30 and TRBJ1-5 genes rather than sequenced, the full variable domain is SQTIHQWPATLVQPVGSPLSLECTVEGTSNPNLYWYRQAAGRGLQLLFYSVGIGQISSEVPQNLSASRPQDRQFILSSKKLLLSDSGFYLCAWTQGGDQPQHFGDGTRLSIL.